This T cell receptor (beta chain) was profiled in a study of neurological immune-mediated disorders. This clonotype was observed at least ten times. Its antigen is as yet unknown. Germline assignment: CDR1 MNHEY and CDR2 SVGEGT. V dropped 0 bases and J dropped 5; count of bases not matched to a gene: 11. CDR3 length: 17 residues. Synthesis of cDNA was carried out by template-switch 5'RACE. The reaction used 10-nucleotide random UMIs. In TCRdb, the 5' RACE reads were re-called with MiXCR into one record per CDR3 protein. The data hold tens of thousands of distinct CDR3 sequences, with 3.5% observed a single time. Study-level findings and limits: The expanded clones of different subjects shared no CDR3 amino acid sequences (suggesting private repertoires in all groups).

The sequenced sample consisted of PBMCs. The chain couples TRBV6-2 or TRBV6-3 to TRBJ2-3, with 7 bases aligning to TRBD2. This receptor was identified in a woman aged 50 to 60 with multiple sclerosis. CDR3 coding DNA: TGTGCCAGCAGTTACTCGGTTGGGAGGGTTGTGGAAGATACGCAGTATTTT. Its protein product is CASSYSVGRVVEDTQYF.